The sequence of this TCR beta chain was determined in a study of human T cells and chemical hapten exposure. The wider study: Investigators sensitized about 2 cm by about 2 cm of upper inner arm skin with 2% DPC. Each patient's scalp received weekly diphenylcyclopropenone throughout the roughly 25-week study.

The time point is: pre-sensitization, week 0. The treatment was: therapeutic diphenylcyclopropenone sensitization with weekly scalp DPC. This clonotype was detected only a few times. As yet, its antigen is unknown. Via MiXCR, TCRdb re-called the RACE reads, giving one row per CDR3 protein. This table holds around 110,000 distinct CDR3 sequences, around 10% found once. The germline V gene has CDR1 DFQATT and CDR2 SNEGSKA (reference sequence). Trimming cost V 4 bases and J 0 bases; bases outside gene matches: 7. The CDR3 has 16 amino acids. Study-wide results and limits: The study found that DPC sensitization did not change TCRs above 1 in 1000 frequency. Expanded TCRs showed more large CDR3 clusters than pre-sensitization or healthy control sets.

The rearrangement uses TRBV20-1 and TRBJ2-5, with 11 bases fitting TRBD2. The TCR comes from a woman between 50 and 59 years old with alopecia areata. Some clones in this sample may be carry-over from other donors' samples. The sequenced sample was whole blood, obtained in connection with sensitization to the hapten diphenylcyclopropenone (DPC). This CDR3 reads CSANPPSGGYQETQYF. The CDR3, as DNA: TGCAGTGCTAATCCCCCTAGCGGGGGGTACCAAGAGACCCAGTACTTC.